The T cell receptor (beta chain) described here comes from a study of blood T cell repertoires in COVID-19 (TCRdb year 2020). Notes on the research overall: Collaborator samples came from the United States, Italy and Spain and covered acute and convalescent phases of COVID-19. The material from the prospective study consisted of cDNA or gDNA derived from T cells, B-cell-depleted T cells, or PBMCs. Subjects who had been exposed to COVID-19, were actively infected with it, or had recovered from it provided the deeply sampled blood TCRbeta repertoires that made up the dataset. The repertoires were made available in a free public database intended to serve as a resource for research on the immune response to SARS-CoV-2. The samples were drawn from the first 160 participants of the ongoing ImmuneRACE study and from over a thousand subjects provided by 6 global collaborators. Sample metadata almost always included a de-identified subject ID, COVID-19 status, age in years and sex. HLA class I and class II types, where available, came from metadata supplied by the sample provider rather than from assay-based typing. General conclusions and limits of the study: The quantity of clinical and demographic metadata differed by source and by participant and was supplied without curation.

TCRbeta CDR3 regions were amplified from genomic DNA using the immunoSEQ Assay, a bias-controlled multiplex PCR. In the paper's pipeline: The number of nucleated cells in each sample was estimated by amplification of reference gene primers within the assay. To quantify the absolute abundance of each unique TCRbeta CDR3 rearrangement, sequence reads were collapsed and filtered. For each sample, productive Simpson clonality was calculated as the square root of Simpson's diversity index across productive rearrangements. The immuneACCESS repertoire file appears here via TCRdb, limited to in-frame rearrangements. These files lack a portion of the clones; in checked studies, under half of the deficit traces to unresolved V genes, and the cause of the others is not known. V and J calls and clone size are copied from that table; D and trimming were computed from the DNA. This sample has over 350,000 clones in its table, and 86% of those were observed once. Clones ranked in the top ten supply over 1.1% of the sample.

Between the V and J ends, shortened by 5 bases and 3 bases respectively, the junction contains 10 bases. The germline V gene specifies KGHSH as CDR1 and LQKENI as CDR2. Including the terminal cysteine and phenylalanine, the CDR3 comprises 13 residues. CDR3 DNA is the only sequence kept; it has 39 bases, read in frame from the first base. Each collaborating institution followed its own protocols to collect whole blood in K2EDTA tubes. For TCRbeta analysis, collaborators shipped samples in one of three forms: frozen whole blood, isolated PBMCs, or DNA extracted from either of those sample types. This clone was recorded once. Its antigen is unknown. No much larger clone is present one base from it, and per-base qualities are unavailable.

The TCR sequence derives from a woman aged 25 to 45 with active or convalescent COVID-19. Sample: peripheral blood. The rearrangement joined TRBV18 to TRBJ1-2, with the D gene call left open. The CDR3 protein sequence reads: CASSAGPDYGYTF. Read as DNA, the sequence is TGTGCCAGCTCAGCGGGCCCGGACTATGGCTACACCTTC.